What follows are 15 T cell receptor beta chains derived from one specimen sequenced in a study of Graves' ophthalmopathy and Graves' hyperthyroidism. RNA transcripts provided the template for amplifying TCR beta CDR3 regions. HTBI-primed first-round RT-PCR preceded second-round multiplex PCR. A single record per CDR3 protein comes from TCRdb applying MiXCR to the multiplex PCR reads. The repertoire includes 200,000 to 250,000 distinct CDR3 sequences, under 25% of them detected once, and approximately 40% sits in the top ten. The specimen was peripheral blood. These receptors originate from a woman aged 50 to 60 with Graves' ophthalmopathy.

This clonotype has a count of ten or more. This rearrangement joins TRBV18 to TRBJ2-7; a possible D gene is TRBD1 (7 bases). The germline gives CDR1 KGHSH, CDR2 LQKENI. The germline V and J ends were trimmed by 2 bases and 7 bases, with 18 bases remaining between them. The CDR3 totals 15 residues. CDR3 coding DNA: TGTGCCAGCTCACCAAGCGCAGGGGGGACACGGGAGCAGTACTTC. Its translation: CASSPSAGGTREQYF.

The rearrangement links TRBV24-1 to TRBJ2-2; TRBD1 matches 7 bases. The CDR3 runs 14 residues. From germline, CDR1 is KGHDR and CDR2 SFDVKD. Trimming at V came to 3 bases and at J to 3 bases, leaving 0 bases not matched to a gene. This CDR3 is CATSDDRDTGELFF. Here the CDR3 DNA reads TGTGCCACCAGTGATGACAGGGACACCGGGGAGCTGTTTTTT.

This clonotype has at least ten counts. V and J are TRBV28 and TRBJ2-5; D is unclear. The CDR3 extends over 13 amino acids. Germline V gene data show CDR1 as MDHEN and CDR2 as SYDVKM. With 6 bases removed from V and 1 base from J, the gap between germline ends came to 9 bases. DNA of the CDR3: TGTGCCAGCAGCCCAACGCCCCAAGAGACCCAGTACTTC. Amino acids: CASSPTPQETQYF.

V usage is TRBV19 and J usage is TRBJ1-1; 7 nucleotides match TRBD1. The trim removed 4 bases at V and 4 bases at J, leaving 12 bases unmatched. Germline V lookup: CDR1 LNHDA, CDR2 SQIVND (reference sequence). CDR3 length: 16 amino acids. CDR3 DNA sequence: TGTGCCAGTAGTACCCTTAGGGGGCAGGGTTCCACTGAAGCTTTCTTT. This sequence encodes CASSTLRGQGSTEAFF.

This clonotype was seen at least ten times. The CDR3 bases are TGCAGTGCTGGGGGCGGGGGCAACTATGGCTACACCTTC. Protein: CSAGGGGNYGYTF. This chain uses TRBV20-1 with TRBJ1-2; TRBD1 is a possible D gene (6 bases). Trimming pared 5 bases from V and 2 bases from J, leaving 12 bases between. Germline CDR1 reads DFQATT; CDR2 reads SNEGSKA (reference sequence). The length of the CDR3 is 13 residues.

In its sample, this clonotype was seen many times. This chain uses TRBV12-5 with TRBJ1-2; D remains unclear. The CDR3 has 14 amino acids. Trimming pared 7 bases from V and 3 bases from J, leaving 15 bases between. The germline CDR1 and CDR2 sequences are LGHNT and FRNRAP. The CDR3 DNA reads as TGTGCTAGTGCCCCGGGAGGGCCACACTATGGCTACACCTTC. Translation gives CASAPGGPHYGYTF. Complete variable domain (other parts from reference TRBV12-5 and TRBJ1-2): DARVTQTPRHKVTEMGQEVTMRCQPILGHNTVFWYRQTMMQGLELLAYFRNRAPLDDSGMPKDRFSAEMPDATLATLKIQPSEPRDSAVYFCASAPGGPHYGYTFGSGTRLTVV.

Ten or more counts support this clonotype. The gene calls are TRBV6-5 and TRBJ1-1; tentative D call: TRBD1 (6 bases). V lost 6 bases and J lost 11, with 13 bases in between. This CDR3 region has 11 residues. Germline CDR1 reads MNHEY; CDR2 reads SVGAGI. The CDR3 region is CASRKQGNAFF. The CDR3 bases are TGTGCCAGCAGAAAACAGGGTAACGCTTTCTTT.

This clonotype was recorded many times. At one end, the junction sequence differs from germline, possibly due to a read error. The rearrangement joins TRBV7-7 to TRBJ2-5; TRBD2 is a possible D gene (5 bases). Germline CDR1 SSHAT, CDR2 FNYEAQ (reference sequence). CDR3 length equals 16 residues. CDR3 in amino acids: CASSLSGLVGAETQYF. For the CDR3, the DNA is TGTGCTAGCAGCTTATCTGGTCTAGTGGGAGCAGAGACCCAGTACTTC.

In this sample, this clonotype turned up many times. The V call is TRBV19, the J call TRBJ1-5, with D hard to call. Between the trimmed V and J ends, which lost 5 bases and 1 base, there was a span of 9 bases. CDR1 LNHDA and CDR2 SQIVND come from the germline V gene (reference sequence). This CDR3 has 14 residues. The CDR3 region is CASSWSGSNQPQHF. In DNA form, the CDR3 reads TGTGCCAGTAGTTGGTCGGGGAGCAATCAGCCCCAGCATTTT.

This clonotype was observed a few times. The chain joins TRBV5-1 to TRBJ2-5; 8 bases line up with TRBD1. The CDR3 runs 16 residues. The germline V gene has CDR1 SGHRS and CDR2 YFSETQ. With V trimmed by 1 base and J by 2 bases, 7 bases remained unmatched. CDR3 residues: CASSLRGDRGQETQYF. In DNA, the CDR3 is TGCGCCAGCAGCTTGAGAGGAGACAGGGGACAAGAGACCCAGTACTTC. Together with reference TRBV5-1 and TRBJ2-5, the CDR3 gives the full variable domain: KAGVTQTPRYLIKTRGQQVTLSCSPISGHRSVSWYQQTPGQGLQFLFEYFSETQRNKGNFPGRFSGRQFSNSRSEMNVSTLELGDSALYLCASSLRGDRGQETQYFGPGTRLLVL.

At least ten counts were recorded for this clonotype. The chain is built from TRBV6-1 and TRBJ2-7, with 8 bases identical to TRBD1. From germline, CDR1 is MNHNS and CDR2 SASEGT. Trimming at V came to 6 bases and at J to 1 base, leaving 8 bases not matched to a gene. The length of the CDR3 is 15 residues. This CDR3 reads CASRPWTGMSYEQYF. CDR3 sequence (DNA): TGTGCCAGCAGACCCTGGACAGGGATGTCCTACGAGCAGTACTTC.

This clonotype was observed at least ten times. The chain joins TRBV5-1 to TRBJ2-2; weak D call: TRBD2 (5 bases). This CDR3 region has 15 residues. The germline gives CDR1 SGHRS, CDR2 YFSETQ. The V and J ends lost 0 bases and 8 bases respectively, with 14 bases between them. CDR3 residues: CASSLAPGGVGELFF. CDR3 DNA: TGCGCCAGCAGCTTGGCTCCTGGAGGAGTAGGGGAGCTGTTTTTT.

This clonotype was observed a few times. The chain joins TRBV12-3 or TRBV12-4 to TRBJ2-1; D may be TRBD1 (5 bases). This CDR3 contains 11 residues. The V end lost 3 bases, the J end lost 9 bases, and 6 bases lay between the germline ends. This CDR3 is CASSFRGEQFF. The CDR3 region has the DNA TGTGCCAGCAGTTTTAGGGGTGAGCAGTTCTTC.

In this sample, this clonotype turned up many times. The chain joins TRBV2 to TRBJ2-7; 11 bases align to TRBD2. The V segment lost 0 bases and the J segment 9 bases; nucleotides outside the gene matches: 4. Germline CDR1 and CDR2: SNHLY and FYNNEI. There are 14 residues in the CDR3. The CDR3 bases are TGTGCCAGCAGTGAAGCTAGCGGGAGGGCCAGGCAGTACTTC. Protein product: CASSEASGRARQYF.

This clonotype was counted ten times or more. This chain connects TRBV5-1 to TRBJ1-1, with 8 positions matching TRBD1. With 4 bases clipped from V and 5 bases from J, the junction kept 7 bases outside the gene matches. The CDR3 runs 14 residues. Looked up from germline, CDR1 is SGHRS and CDR2 is YFSETQ. DNA for the CDR3: TGCGCCAGCAGCACCGGACAGGGCCCTACTGAAGCTTTCTTT. It is translated as CASSTGQGPTEAFF.